These 8 T cell receptor beta chains were sequenced from one sample in a study of blood T cell repertoires in COVID-19. The data were produced by immunoSEQ multiplex PCR, yet TCRdb's version contains in-frame clones alone and is incomplete. The sample lists about 320,000 clones, around 90% occurring once. The sequencing sample was made of PBMCs or T cells enriched from blood (not recorded which). These receptors originate from a man between 60 and 70 years old who had recovered from COVID-19.

This clone has just one count. The chain joins TRBV7-2 to TRBJ2-4; 8 nucleotides agree with TRBD1. V shed 3 bases and J 5 bases; nucleotides not matched to a gene: 0. The germline gives CDR1 SGHTA, CDR2 FQGNSA. This CDR3 contains 13 residues. The CDR3 DNA reads as TGTGCCAGCAGCTTGGGACAGGAAAACATTCAGTACTTC. It translates to CASSLGQENIQYF.

The rearrangement links TRBV5-4 to TRBJ1-2, with D unresolved. The CDR3 contains 14 residues. CDR1 SGHNT and CDR2 YYREEE come from the germline V gene (reference sequence). V lost 0 bases to trimming and J lost 0 bases, with 6 bases between them. The CDR3 bases are TGTGCCAGCAGCTTGGACAGATCTAACTATGGCTACACCTTC. Translating gives CASSLDRSNYGYTF.

This clone came up a few times. The J gene is TRBJ1-2, the V gene TRBV24-1; D remains ambiguous. The germline V and J ends were trimmed by 6 bases and 8 bases, with 15 bases remaining between them. Germline CDR1 is KGHDR and CDR2 is SFDVKD. CDR3 length: 13 residues. DNA of the CDR3: TGTGCCACCAGTCGGTCAAGGGAGGAAGGCTACACCTTC. This gives the protein CATSRSREEGYTF.

The V gene is TRBV9, the J gene TRBJ1-3, with D possibly TRBD1 on 5 matching bases. Germline lookup yields CDR1 SGDLS and CDR2 YYNGEE. The germline V and J ends were trimmed by 0 bases and 0 bases, with 10 bases remaining between them. The CDR3 extends over 16 amino acids. CDR3 loop: CASSVVAGISGNTIYF. The CDR3 nucleotides read TGTGCCAGCAGCGTAGTAGCAGGGATCTCTGGAAACACCATATATTTT.

The gene calls are TRBV7-9 and TRBJ1-3; no firm D call. V was clipped by 1 base and J by 0 bases, with 10 bases between them. Germline loops: CDR1 SEHNR, CDR2 FQNEAQ (reference sequence). CDR3 length: 16 residues. The CDR3 here is CASSLGQLDSGNTIYF. The CDR3 DNA reads TGTGCCAGCAGCTTAGGACAATTAGACTCTGGAAACACCATATATTTT. Full variable domain (outside the CDR3, taken from reference TRBV7-9 and TRBJ1-3): DTGVSQNPRHKITKRGQNVTFRCDPISEHNRLYWYRQTLGQGPEFLTYFQNEAQLEKSRLLSDRFSAERPKGSFSTLEIQRTEQGDSAMYLCASSLGQLDSGNTIYFGEGSWLTVV.

The V gene is TRBV18, the J gene TRBJ1-3, with D possibly being TRBD1 (6 bases). The CDR3 runs to 14 residues. The germline gives CDR1 KGHSH, CDR2 LQKENI. V was pared by 2 bases and J by 4 bases, with 9 bases between. The CDR3 DNA is TGTGCCAGCTCACCAACAGGGATCGGAAACACCATATATTTT. Its protein is CASSPTGIGNTIYF. Filled out from reference TRBV18 and TRBJ1-3, the complete variable domain reads NAGVMQNPRHLVRRRGQEARLRCSPMKGHSHVYWYRQLPEEGLKFMVYLQKENIIDESGMPKERFSAEFPKEGPSILRIQQVVRGDSAAYFCASSPTGIGNTIYFGEGSWLTVV.

The V call is TRBV5-1, the J call TRBJ2-2; D is perhaps TRBD2 (5 bases). Trimming stripped 0 bases from V and 4 bases from J, with 13 bases between. Per the germline V gene, CDR1 is SGHRS and CDR2 is YFSETQ. The CDR3 has 16 amino acids. CDR3 nucleotide sequence: TGCGCCAGCAGCTTGGTGAGGGAGAGTTTCACCGGGGAGCTGTTTTTT. As protein: CASSLVRESFTGELFF.

Of note for this clone: Other nucleotide sequences from this sample produce the same CDR3. The chain has TRBV7-9 and TRBJ1-4, with D possibly TRBD1 on 6 matching bases. The CDR3 extends over 13 amino acids. Germline CDR1 reads SEHNR; CDR2 reads FQNEAQ (reference sequence). Deletions cut 5 bases from V and 7 bases from J, with 11 bases between. The CDR3: CASSSSTGEKLFF. The CDR3 DNA sequence: TGTGCCAGCAGCAGTTCGACAGGTGAAAAACTGTTTTTT.